These 22 T cell receptor beta chains came from one sample sequenced in a study of cytomegalovirus exposure and HLA in healthy donors. Produced via immunoSEQ multiplex PCR; TCRdb's table is partial and in-frame only. The profile shows roughly 73,000 clones, about 93% of them singletons. The source material was PBMCs. The receptor set was obtained from a young man in good health and CMV-seropositive.

This chain links TRBV30 with TRBJ1-5; no clear D gene. Germline V gene lookup returns CDR1 GTSNPN and CDR2 SVGIG (reference sequence). The ends were cut back, 2 bases at V and 0 bases at J, with 11 bases in the middle. There are 15 residues in the CDR3. In DNA form, the CDR3 reads TGTGCCTGGAGTATCGGGGTCCTTAGCAATCAGCCCCAGCATTTT. Translating it yields CAWSIGVLSNQPQHF.

The chain has TRBV19 and TRBJ2-7, with D maybe TRBD1 (8 bases). The germline CDR1 and CDR2 sequences are LNHDA and SQIVND (reference sequence). The CDR3 sequence is 14 residues long. Trimming stripped 5 bases from V and 3 bases from J, with 14 bases between. CDR3 in amino acids: CASSPQGGVYEQYF. The CDR3 DNA sequence: TGTGCCAGTAGTCCACAGGGGGGGGTCTACGAGCAGTACTTC.

V and J are TRBV7-9 and TRBJ2-2; 11 nucleotides match TRBD2. Per the germline V gene, CDR1 is SEHNR and CDR2 is FQNEAQ (reference sequence). The CDR3 runs to 17 residues. Trimming cost V 5 bases and J 7 bases; bases outside gene matches: 12. The CDR3, as DNA: TGTGCCAGCAGCGACGGACTAGCGGGCAAAAGGGACGGGGAGCTGTTTTTT. This gives the protein CASSDGLAGKRDGELFF.

The CDR3 DNA is TGCGCCAGCAGCCAAGATTGGGCTAGCGGGAGCTACGAGCAGTACTTC. This encodes CASSQDWASGSYEQYF. This chain uses TRBV4-1 with TRBJ2-7; 10 bases agree with TRBD2. The germline CDR1 and CDR2 sequences are MGHRA and YSYEKL. Unmatched junction bases numbered 5, after V lost 0 bases and J lost 3 bases. This CDR3 region has 16 residues.

The chain links TRBV5-1 to TRBJ1-5; D perhaps matches TRBD1 (6 bases). Germline CDR1 and CDR2: SGHRS and YFSETQ. The CDR3 consists of 15 residues. The ends were cut back, 4 bases at V and 7 bases at J, with 18 bases in the middle. CDR3 residues: CASSATGSEVQPQHF. The CDR3 DNA sequence: TGCGCCAGCAGCGCAACAGGGAGTGAGGTCCAGCCCCAGCATTTT.

The V and J genes are TRBV29-1 and TRBJ2-7; D unclear. CDR3 length: 13 residues. Trimming left V 7 bases short and J 0 bases short, with 13 bases between. Germline V gene data show CDR1 as SQVTM and CDR2 as ANQGSEA. The CDR3 sequence is CSASTSFSYEQYF. CDR3 in DNA: TGCAGCGCCTCTACCTCCTTCTCCTACGAGCAGTACTTC.

The sample holds one count of this clone. V is TRBV29-1 and J is TRBJ2-7; D ambiguous. Trimming removed 5 bases at V and 2 bases at J, with 13 bases between. The CDR3 has 13 residues. Germline loops: CDR1 SQVTM, CDR2 ANQGSEA. CDR3 bases: TGCAGCGTTCGTGGCGGCCGAGCCTACGAGCAGTACTTC. Protein sequence: CSVRGGRAYEQYF.

The chain links TRBV7-9 to TRBJ2-7; the match to TRBD2 covers 7 bases. V trimming: 1 base; J trimming: 0 bases; junction bases outside the gene matches: 6. CDR1 is SEHNR, CDR2 FQNEAQ, per germline (reference sequence). The CDR3 is 16 residues long. CDR3 amino acids: CASSLGASGVSYEQYF. The CDR3 DNA sequence: TGTGCCAGCAGCTTAGGGGCTAGCGGAGTCTCCTACGAGCAGTACTTC.

This chain connects TRBV7-3 to TRBJ2-7; D ambiguous. CDR1 SGHTA and CDR2 FQGTGA come from the germline V gene. V was cut by 4 bases and J by 0 bases, with 10 bases left in between. The CDR3 covers 14 residues. The CDR3 DNA is TGTGCCAGCAGCTCCAGACCTAGCTCCTACGAGCAGTACTTC. Translation gives CASSSRPSSYEQYF.

This chain joins TRBV11-3 and TRBJ1-2; 12 nucleotides line up with TRBD1. V shed 5 bases, J shed 8 bases, and the junction held 6 bases outside the gene matches. The CDR3 runs 14 residues. Germline CDR1 SGHNT, CDR2 YENEEA. The DNA for the CDR3 is TGTGCCAGCAGCCAGGGGACAGGGGGCAAGGGCTACACCTTC. It translates to CASSQGTGGKGYTF. The variable domain in full, with the rest retrieved from reference TRBV11-3 and TRBJ1-2, is EAGVVQSPRYKIIEKKQPVAFWCNPISGHNTLYWYLQNLGQGPELLIRYENEEAVDDSQLPKDRFSAERLKGVDSTLKIQPAELGDSAVYLCASSQGTGGKGYTFGSGTRLTVV.

V is TRBV9 and J is TRBJ2-7, with TRBD2 as a possible D gene (6 bases). Between the trimmed V and J ends, which lost 4 bases and 4 bases, there was a span of 18 bases. The CDR3 contains 15 residues. Germline assignment: CDR1 SGDLS and CDR2 YYNGEE. The CDR3: CASSPRDSSRYEQYF. DNA of the CDR3: TGTGCCAGCAGCCCACGGGACTCCAGCAGGTACGAGCAGTACTTC.

The chain has TRBV9 and TRBJ2-2, with 9 nucleotides matching TRBD2. The germline V gene encodes CDR1 SGDLS and CDR2 YYNGEE. Losses at the gene ends were 4 bases for V and 3 bases for J; bases not matched to a gene: 13. This CDR3 contains 18 residues. CDR3 nucleotides: TGTGCCAGCAGCTCCCGGACTAGCGAGTTTGCTCACACCGGGGAGCTGTTTTTT. Encoded protein: CASSSRTSEFAHTGELFF.

This clone was counted a single time. The chain carries TRBV28 and TRBJ2-2, with a weak D call TRBD2 (6 bases). Trimming removed 4 bases from V and 4 bases from J, with 16 bases in between. Per germline, CDR1 MDHEN and CDR2 SYDVKM. This CDR3 comprises 16 residues. This CDR3 reads CASSSPTGRGTGELFF. The CDR3 nucleotides are TGTGCCAGCAGTTCCCCAACCGGGAGAGGCACCGGGGAGCTGTTTTTT.

The CDR3 nucleotides read TGTGCCAGTAGTGACAGGGGAGCAACTAATGAAAAACTGTTTTTT. It specifies CASSDRGATNEKLFF. The rearrangement links TRBV19 to TRBJ1-4; 8 nucleotides line up with TRBD1. The trim removed 5 bases at V and 0 bases at J, leaving 2 bases unmatched. The V gene's germline CDR1 is LNHDA and CDR2 SQIVND (reference sequence). The CDR3 covers 15 residues.

The chain joins TRBV18 to TRBJ1-1; D not resolved. Trimming took off 1 base at V and 5 bases at J, with 14 bases between the two ends. This CDR3 contains 15 residues. From germline, CDR1 is KGHSH and CDR2 LQKENI. The CDR3: CASSPQEGGGTEAFF. DNA of the CDR3: TGTGCCAGCTCACCACAAGAGGGAGGAGGGACTGAAGCTTTCTTT.

In its sample, this clone was seen once. The V gene is TRBV4-1, the J gene TRBJ1-1, with 8 bases identical to TRBD1. Trimming removed 0 bases from V and 2 bases from J; junction bases left unmatched: 5. Germline CDR1 is MGHRA and CDR2 is YSYEKL. The CDR3 covers 16 residues. The chain's CDR3 is CASSQDGTGGNTEAFF. Written as DNA, the CDR3 is TGCGCCAGCAGCCAAGATGGCACAGGGGGAAACACTGAAGCTTTCTTT.

This clone was found once. The chain links TRBV28 to TRBJ2-5; 12 nucleotides match TRBD1. Germline CDR1 and CDR2: MDHEN and SYDVKM. The CDR3 has 16 residues. J gave up 5 bases and V 4 bases, and 8 bases lay outside the gene matches. CDR3 nucleotides: TGTGCCAGCAGTTGGGGGGGACAGGGGGCGCGGGAGACCCAGTACTTC. Protein: CASSWGGQGARETQYF. Based on the CDR3 plus reference TRBV28 and TRBJ2-5, the full variable domain is DVKVTQSSRYLVKRTGEKVFLECVQDMDHENMFWYRQDPGLGLRLIYFSYDVKMKEKGDIPEGYSVSREKKERFSLILESASTNQTSMYLCASSWGGQGARETQYFGPGTRLLVL.

The J gene is TRBJ1-1, the V gene TRBV11-2; D is unresolved. The CDR3 runs to 15 residues. Germline-derived CDR1 and CDR2 are SGHAT and FQNNGV. Trimming shortened V by 5 bases and J by 4 bases, and 17 bases separated the two germline ends. The CDR3 sequence is CASSPAGRGGTEAFF. CDR3 bases: TGTGCCAGCAGCCCCGCCGGGCGCGGAGGCACTGAAGCTTTCTTT.

The chain combines TRBV6-4 with TRBJ2-1; D possibly corresponds to TRBD2 (6 bases). From germline, CDR1 is MRHNA and CDR2 SNTAGT. The CDR3 has 13 residues. Trimming pared 5 bases from V and 6 bases from J, leaving 11 bases between. Written as DNA, the CDR3 is TGTGCCAGCAGTCACGGGACTTCCAATGAGCAGTTCTTC. Its protein product is CASSHGTSNEQFF.

The chain combines TRBV5-1 with TRBJ2-1, with 10 bases matching TRBD2. The CDR3 length is 16 residues. Germline CDR1 reads SGHRS; CDR2 reads YFSETQ. J gave up 4 bases and V 4 bases, and 8 bases lay outside the gene matches. CDR3: CASSAIAGGGYNEQFF. In nucleotides, the CDR3 is TGCGCCAGCAGCGCCATAGCGGGAGGAGGATACAATGAGCAGTTCTTC. The complete variable domain, with remaining parts taken from reference TRBV5-1 and TRBJ2-1, reads KAGVTQTPRYLIKTRGQQVTLSCSPISGHRSVSWYQQTPGQGLQFLFEYFSETQRNKGNFPGRFSGRQFSNSRSEMNVSTLELGDSALYLCASSAIAGGGYNEQFFGPGTRLTVL.

This chain joins TRBV5-1 and TRBJ1-1, with D perhaps TRBD1 (5 bases). V shed 1 base and J shed 2 bases, with 9 bases lying between them. The CDR3 spans 14 residues. CDR1 and CDR2 from the germline V gene are SGHRS and YFSETQ. The CDR3 bases are TGCGCCAGCAGCTTGTCGGGGGGTAACACTGAAGCTTTCTTT. Its translation is CASSLSGGNTEAFF.

The count of this clone is one. V gene TRBV6-6 combines with J gene TRBJ2-3; 10 bases are shared with TRBD2. CDR1 MNHNY and CDR2 SVGAGI come from the germline V gene (reference sequence). The CDR3 sequence is 16 residues long. V lost 0 bases, J lost 6 bases, and 6 bases stayed unmatched. CDR3 in amino acids: CASSYSTLAGRDTQYF. DNA of the CDR3: TGTGCCAGCAGTTACTCGACACTAGCGGGGCGGGATACGCAGTATTTT.